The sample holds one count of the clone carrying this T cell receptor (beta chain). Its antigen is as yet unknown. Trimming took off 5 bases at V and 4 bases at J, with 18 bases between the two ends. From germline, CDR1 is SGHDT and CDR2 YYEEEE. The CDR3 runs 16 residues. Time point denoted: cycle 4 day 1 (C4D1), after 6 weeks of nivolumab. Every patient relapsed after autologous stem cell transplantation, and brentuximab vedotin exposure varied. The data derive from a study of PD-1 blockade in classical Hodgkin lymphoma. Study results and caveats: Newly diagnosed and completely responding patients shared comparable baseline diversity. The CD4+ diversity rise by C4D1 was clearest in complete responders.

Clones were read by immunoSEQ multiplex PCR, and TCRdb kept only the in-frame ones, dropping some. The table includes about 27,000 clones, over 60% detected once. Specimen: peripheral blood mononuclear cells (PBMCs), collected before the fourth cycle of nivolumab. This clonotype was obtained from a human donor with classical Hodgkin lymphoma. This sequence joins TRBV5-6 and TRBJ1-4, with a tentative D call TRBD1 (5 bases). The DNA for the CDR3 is TGTGCCAGCAGGAGGCAGGGAAGGGCCCTTAATGAAAAACTGTTTTTT. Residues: CASRRQGRALNEKLFF.